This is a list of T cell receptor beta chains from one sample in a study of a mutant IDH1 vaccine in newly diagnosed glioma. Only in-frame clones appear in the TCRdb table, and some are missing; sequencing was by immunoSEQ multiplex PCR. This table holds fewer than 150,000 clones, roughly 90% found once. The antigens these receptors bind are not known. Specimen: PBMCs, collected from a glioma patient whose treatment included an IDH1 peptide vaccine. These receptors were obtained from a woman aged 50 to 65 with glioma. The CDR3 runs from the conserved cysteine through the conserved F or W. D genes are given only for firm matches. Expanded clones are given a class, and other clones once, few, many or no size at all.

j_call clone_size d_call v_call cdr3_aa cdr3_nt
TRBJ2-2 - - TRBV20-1 CSAGYTGELFF TGCAGTGCTGGCTACACCGGGGAGCTGTTTTTT
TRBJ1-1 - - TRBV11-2 CASSLRWGVIDTEAFF TGTGCCAGCAGCTTAAGGTGGGGGGTCATCGACACTGAAGCTTTCTTT
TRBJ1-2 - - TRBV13 CASSLGTGPNYGYTF TGTGCCAGCAGCTTAGGGACAGGACCCAACTATGGCTACACCTTC
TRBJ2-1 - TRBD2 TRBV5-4 CASSLGLAVHNEQFF TGTGCCAGCAGCTTGGGACTAGCGGTACACAATGAGCAGTTCTTC
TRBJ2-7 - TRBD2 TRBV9 CASSVSPREVHEQYF TGTGCCAGCAGCGTATCCCCGCGGGAGGTCCACGAGCAGTACTTC
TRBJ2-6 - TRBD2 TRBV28 CASSRAGTGANVLTF TGTGCCAGCAGCCGAGCGGGAACTGGGGCCAACGTCCTGACTTTC
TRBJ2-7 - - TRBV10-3 CAISERGDSTYEQYF TGTGCCATCAGTGAAAGGGGAGACAGCACCTACGAGCAGTACTTC
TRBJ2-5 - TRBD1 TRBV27 CASSPGTGTETQYF TGTGCCAGCAGCCCCGGGACAGGGACAGAGACCCAGTACTTC
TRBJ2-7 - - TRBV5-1 CASSLGGAGTPYEQYF TGCGCCAGCAGCTTGGGGGGGGCAGGCACCCCCTACGAGCAGTACTTC
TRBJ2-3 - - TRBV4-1 CASSQVRRWDTQYF TGCGCCAGCAGCCAAGTGCGGAGGTGGGATACGCAGTATTTT
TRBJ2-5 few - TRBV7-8 CASSSPPGHQETQYF TGTGCCAGCAGCTCACCCCCGGGCCATCAAGAGACCCAGTACTTC
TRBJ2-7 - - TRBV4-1 CASSQARGRNEQYF TGCGCCAGCAGCCAAGCGAGGGGCAGGAACGAGCAGTACTTC
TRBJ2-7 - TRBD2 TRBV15 CATSRDLGGGSLEQYF TGTGCCACCAGCAGAGATCTGGGCGGGGGGTCGCTCGAGCAGTACTTC
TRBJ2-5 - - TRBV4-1 CASSQDTGARAQYF TGCGCCAGCAGCCAAGATACAGGAGCTAGGGCCCAGTACTTC
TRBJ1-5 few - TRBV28 CASSLRGYNQPQHF TGTGCCAGCAGTTTAAGGGGGTACAATCAGCCCCAGCATTTT
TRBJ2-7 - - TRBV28 CASSLLLAGSYEQYF TGTGCCAGCAGTTTGTTATTGGCGGGATCCTACGAGCAGTACTTC
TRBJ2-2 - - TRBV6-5 CASRAGLNTGELFF TGTGCCAGCAGGGCAGGTCTGAACACCGGGGAGCTGTTTTTT
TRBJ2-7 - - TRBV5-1 CASSLTGFPYEQYF TGCGCCAGCAGCTTGACGGGGTTTCCCTACGAGCAGTACTTC
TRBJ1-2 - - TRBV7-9 CASSPLGKNYGYTF TGTGCCAGCAGCCCCCTGGGAAAGAACTATGGCTACACCTTC
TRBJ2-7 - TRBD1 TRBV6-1 CASSFDRGEQYF TGTGCCAGCAGTTTTGACAGGGGCGAGCAGTACTTC
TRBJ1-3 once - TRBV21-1 CASSKRKVPSGNTIYF TGTGCCAGCAGCAAACGGAAGGTACCTTCTGGAAACACCATATATTTT
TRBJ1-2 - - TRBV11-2 CASSQGGSYGYTF TGTGCCAGCAGCCAGGGAGGCAGCTATGGCTACACCTTC
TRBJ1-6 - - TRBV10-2 CASTDSSYNSPLHF TGCGCCAGTACGGACAGCTCCTATAATTCACCCCTCCACTTT
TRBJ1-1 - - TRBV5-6 CASSAIWTDARAEAFF TGTGCCAGCAGCGCTATCTGGACTGACGCTCGGGCTGAAGCTTTCTTT
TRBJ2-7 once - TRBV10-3 CAIRADSQYYEQYF TGTGCCATCAGGGCGGACAGCCAATACTACGAGCAGTACTTC
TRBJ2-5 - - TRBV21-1 CASSKGELAGTETQYF TGTGCCAGCAGCAAAGGGGAACTAGCGGGAACTGAGACCCAGTACTTC
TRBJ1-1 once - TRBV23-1 CASSRTEVNTEAFF TGCGCCAGCAGTCGTACTGAAGTGAACACTGAAGCTTTCTTT
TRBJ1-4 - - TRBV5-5 CASSRSKEEKLFF TGTGCCAGCAGCAGGTCAAAGGAGGAAAAACTGTTTTTT
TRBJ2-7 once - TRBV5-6 CASSLRRAWEQYF TGTGCCAGCAGCTTGAGAAGGGCGTGGGAGCAGTACTTC
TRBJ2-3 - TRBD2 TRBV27 CASRRGNAGGPDTQYF TGTGCCAGCAGGCGTGGGAATGCGGGAGGGCCGGATACGCAGTATTTT
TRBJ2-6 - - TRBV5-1 CASSLGLGTGANVLTF TGCGCCAGCAGCTTGGGGCTGGGAACTGGGGCCAACGTCCTGACTTTC
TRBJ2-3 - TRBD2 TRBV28 CASSSPGLQMVDTQYF TGTGCCAGCAGTTCCCCGGGACTACAGATGGTAGATACGCAGTATTTT
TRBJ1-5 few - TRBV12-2 CASRPAPRPQHF TGTGCAAGTCGCCCAGCCCCACGGCCCCAGCATTTT
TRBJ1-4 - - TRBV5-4 CASSLKRGGAEKLFF TGTGCCAGCAGCTTGAAGAGGGGAGGGGCTGAAAAACTGTTTTTT
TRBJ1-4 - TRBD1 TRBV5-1 CASSQGQGAIREKLFF TGTGCCAGCAGCCAAGGACAGGGTGCTATACGTGAAAAACTGTTTTTT
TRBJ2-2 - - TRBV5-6 CASSLGQTSNTGELFF TGTGCCAGCAGCTTAGGACAGACCTCGAACACCGGGGAGCTGTTTTTT
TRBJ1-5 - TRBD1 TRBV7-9 CASSQGQGAIQPQHF TGTGCCAGCAGCCAGGGACAGGGGGCGATTCAGCCCCAGCATTTT
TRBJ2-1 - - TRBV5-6 CASSLADYSYNEQFF TGTGCCAGCAGCTTGGCGGACTATTCCTACAATGAGCAGTTCTTC
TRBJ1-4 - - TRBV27 CASSQRGRREKLFF TGTGCCAGCAGCCAAAGAGGGAGACGGGAAAAACTGTTTTTT
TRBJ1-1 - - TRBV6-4 CASTLFGRGGTEAFF TGTGCCAGCACTCTCTTCGGGAGGGGGGGAACTGAAGCTTTCTTT
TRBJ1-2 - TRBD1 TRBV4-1 CASSQGQVTGYTF TGCGCCAGCAGCCAGGGACAGGTTACGGGCTACACCTTC
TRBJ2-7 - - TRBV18 CASSPGQGAYEQYF TGTGCCAGCTCACCGGGACAAGGTGCCTACGAGCAGTACTTC
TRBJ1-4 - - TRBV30 CAWSKARIARKLFF TGTGCCTGGAGTAAGGCCCGGATAGCCCGAAAACTGTTTTTT
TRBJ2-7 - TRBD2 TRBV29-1 CSVGSSGGPYEQYF TGCAGCGTTGGGTCATCGGGAGGGCCTTACGAGCAGTACTTC
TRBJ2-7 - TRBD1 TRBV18 CASSPIGTGGHEQYF TGTGCCAGCTCACCAATCGGGACAGGGGGCCACGAGCAGTACTTC
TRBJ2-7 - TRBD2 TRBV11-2 CASSLVFTSGSTPYEQYF TGTGCCAGCAGCTTAGTTTTTACCAGCGGGAGTACCCCCTACGAGCAGTACTTC
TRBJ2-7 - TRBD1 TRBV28 CASSSLLGGREIKQYF TGTGCCAGCAGTTCCCTTCTAGGGGGCAGGGAGATTAAGCAGTACTTC
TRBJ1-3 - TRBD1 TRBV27 CASRQTGAGNTIYF TGTGCCAGCAGGCAAACAGGGGCTGGAAACACCATATATTTT
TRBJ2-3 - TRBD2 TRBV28 CASSLIVAGGLDTQYF TGTGCCAGCAGTTTGATCGTAGCGGGAGGTTTGGATACGCAGTATTTT
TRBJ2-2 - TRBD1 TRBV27 CASRQGGGELFF TGTGCCAGTAGACAGGGTGGAGGGGAGCTGTTTTTT
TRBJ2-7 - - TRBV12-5 CASGLGAREAYGQYF TGTGCTAGTGGTTTGGGGGCGCGCGAGGCGTATGGGCAGTACTTC
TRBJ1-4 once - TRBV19 CASSNPGVLREKLFF TGTGCCAGCTCGAACCCAGGAGTATTGCGTGAAAAACTGTTTTTT
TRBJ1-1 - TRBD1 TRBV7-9 CASRIRGDRGMNTEAFF TGTGCCAGCAGGATCCGGGGGGACAGGGGCATGAACACTGAAGCTTTCTTT
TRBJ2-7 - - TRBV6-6 CASSYPGGSSYEQYF TGTGCCAGCAGTTACCCGGGGGGCAGCTCCTACGAGCAGTACTTC
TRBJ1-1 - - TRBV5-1 CASSLQEPPNTEAFF TGCGCCAGCAGCTTGCAGGAACCTCCCAACACTGAAGCTTTCTTT